The T cell receptor beta chain under discussion was sequenced for a study of blood T cell repertoires in COVID-19. The wider study: Samples of COVID-19 (acute and convalescent) were obtained from the United States, Italy and Spain. PBMCs, B-cell-depleted T cells, or T cells provided the cDNA or gDNA that made up the material.

Authors' methods: Estimates of nucleated cell counts were drawn from the amplification of reference gene primers. Measured with immunoSEQ multiplex PCR; TCRdb has only the in-frame clones, and not every one. V and J calls and clone size follow that table, whereas D and trimming were derived from the DNA. The data hold about 220,000 clones, with 80% observed a single time. Germline CDR1 and CDR2: MGHDK and SYGVNS. V shed 2 bases and J shed 2 bases, with 10 bases lying between them. This CDR3 is 14 amino acids long. This clone occurred once. Sample: peripheral blood. The chain couples TRBV25-1 to TRBJ2-7, with a possible D match to TRBD1 (6 bases). The sequence derives from a woman in her seventies with acute or convalescent COVID-19. In nucleotides, the CDR3 is TGTGCCAGCAGTGAAGGGGGCAGGACCTACGAGCAGTACTTC. Encoded protein: CASSEGGRTYEQYF.